These 30 T cell receptor beta chains came from one sample sequenced in a study of blood T cell repertoires in COVID-19. Clones were read by immunoSEQ multiplex PCR, and TCRdb kept only the in-frame ones, dropping some. The sample holds about 280,000 clones, more than 70% seen once. Sequenced sample: PBMCs or T cells enriched from blood (not recorded which). These receptors all come from a woman aged 60-75 years in a cohort exposed to, infected with or recovered from COVID-19 (not recorded which).

This chain uses TRBV7-6 with TRBJ2-1, with 12 bases that match TRBD2. V dropped 5 bases and J dropped 10; count of bases not matched to a gene: 6. This CDR3 region has 14 residues. The germline V gene encodes CDR1 SGHVS and CDR2 FNYEAQ. CDR3 nucleotide sequence: TGTGCCAGCAGCCCAGGACTAGCGGGAAGGGAGCAGTTCTTC. Amino acid sequence: CASSPGLAGREQFF.

The chain couples TRBV19 to TRBJ2-1, with D maybe TRBD2 (6 bases). In germline, CDR1 is LNHDA, CDR2 SQIVND (reference sequence). Trimming shortened V by 4 bases and J by 7 bases, and 20 bases separated the two germline ends. This CDR3 has 16 amino acids. The CDR3 sequence: CASSTVSSGLRNEQFF. The CDR3 nucleotides read TGTGCCAGTAGTACAGTTAGTAGCGGCCTCCGAAATGAGCAGTTCTTC. Full variable domain (missing parts from reference TRBV19 and TRBJ2-1): DGGITQSPKYLFRKEGQNVTLSCEQNLNHDAMYWYRQDPGQGLRLIYYSQIVNDFQKGDIAEGYSVSREKKESFPLTVTSAQKNPTAFYLCASSTVSSGLRNEQFFGPGTRLTVL.

The chain is built from TRBV29-1 and TRBJ1-1; TRBD1 is a possible D gene (6 bases). The V and J ends lost 6 bases and 1 base respectively, with 15 bases between them. The CDR3 extends over 14 amino acids. Germline V gene data show CDR1 as SQVTM and CDR2 as ANQGSEA. CDR3 DNA sequence: TGCAGCGTCCCATCGGGGGGCAGGAACACTGAAGCTTTCTTT. Its translation: CSVPSGGRNTEAFF.

This rearrangement joins TRBV4-2 to TRBJ1-3; 9 bases are a match to TRBD1. The ends lost 3 bases at V and 4 bases at J; junction bases unmatched: 10. This CDR3 contains 17 residues. Germline V gene lookup returns CDR1 LGHNA and CDR2 YNFKEQ. CDR3 region: CASSQELATGGGNTIYF. The CDR3 DNA is TGTGCCAGCAGCCAGGAATTAGCTACAGGGGGCGGAAACACCATATATTTT.

The chain uses TRBV6-5 and TRBJ1-4; D call uncertain. Trimming left V 5 bases short and J 0 bases short, with 7 bases between. CDR1 and CDR2 (germline): MNHEY, SVGAGI. This CDR3 region has 14 residues. CDR3 nucleotide sequence: TGTGCCAGCAGTCGACAAACAACTAATGAAAAACTGTTTTTT. It specifies CASSRQTTNEKLFF.

The genes are TRBV11-2 and TRBJ2-7; D gene unclear. The CDR3 consists of 13 residues. The V end lost 8 bases, the J end lost 0 bases, and 11 bases lay between the germline ends. Germline V gene lookup returns CDR1 SGHAT and CDR2 FQNNGV. CDR3 amino acids: CASQTRSSYEQYF. The CDR3 DNA sequence: TGTGCCAGCCAGACGAGGAGCTCCTACGAGCAGTACTTC.

This CDR3 reads CASSLKSKTGSTYEQYF. The CDR3 region has the DNA TGTGCCAGCAGTTTAAAGTCGAAGACAGGGTCAACCTACGAGCAGTACTTC. The rearrangement links TRBV27 to TRBJ2-7, with 7 bases lining up with TRBD1. Trimming at V came to 2 bases and at J to 2 bases, leaving 12 bases not matched to a gene. The CDR3 loop spans 17 amino acids. Per the germline V gene, CDR1 is MNHEY and CDR2 is SMNVEV (reference sequence).

V gene TRBV2 combines with J gene TRBJ2-7, with 14 positions matching TRBD2. CDR3 length: 14 residues. The ends lost 5 bases at V and 12 bases at J; junction bases unmatched: 9. Germline CDR1 and CDR2: SNHLY and FYNNEI. This CDR3 is CASSLGLAGGGRYF. The DNA of the CDR3 is TGTGCCAGCAGTCTCGGACTAGCGGGAGGCGGTCGGTACTTC.

This chain joins TRBV3-1 (or the pseudogene TRBV3-2) and TRBJ1-2; 7 nucleotides align to TRBD1. V gave up 6 bases and J gave up 4 bases; unmatched junction bases: 5. CDR3 length: 13 residues. Germline lookup yields CDR1 LGHDT and CDR2 YNNKEL (reference sequence). CDR3 protein: CASRGRGIYGYTF. Here the CDR3 DNA reads TGTGCCAGCAGAGGCAGGGGGATCTATGGCTACACCTTC.

This chain uses TRBV24-1 with TRBJ1-2, with D maybe TRBD1 (5 bases). Germline values: CDR1 KGHDR, CDR2 SFDVKD. The CDR3 length is 12 residues. Trimming removed 1 base at V and 8 bases at J, with 7 bases between. CDR3 region: CATSDLWGGYTF. The CDR3 nucleotides read TGTGCCACCAGTGATTTATGGGGCGGCTACACCTTC.

V and J are TRBV21-1 and TRBJ1-1; the table assigns TRBD1, which was not confirmed against the DNA. TRBV21-1 constitutes a pseudogene. This CDR3 is built from 14 residues. DNA of the CDR3: TGTGCCAGCAGCAACCGGGACAGGAACACTGAAGCTTTCTTT. Residues: CASSNRDRNTEAFF.

V and J are TRBV21-1 and TRBJ2-7; the table names TRBD1, a call not compared with the DNA. TRBV21-1 is described as a pseudogene. The CDR3 has 14 residues. The DNA of the CDR3 is TGTGCCAACGAGGGACACCCCTCTTCCTACGAGCAGTACTTC. Its translation is CANEGHPSSYEQYF.

The chain couples TRBV5-5 to TRBJ1-4; D is unresolved. V was cut by 1 base and J by 8 bases, with 15 bases left in between. Per germline, CDR1 SGHKS and CDR2 YYEKEE (reference sequence). There are 15 residues in the CDR3. For the CDR3, the DNA is TGTGCCAGCAGCTTGTATGGAGTACGTGGCGAAAAACTGTTTTTT. It encodes CASSLYGVRGEKLFF.

The V call is TRBV30, the J call TRBJ2-2; TRBD1 matches at 9 bases. The V gene's germline CDR1 is GTSNPN and CDR2 SVGIG (reference sequence). The CDR3 contains 15 residues. V trimming: 0 bases; J trimming: 3 bases; junction bases outside the gene matches: 2. The CDR3 loop reads CAWSVWDRDTGELFF. The CDR3 bases are TGTGCCTGGAGTGTATGGGACAGGGACACCGGGGAGCTGTTTTTT.

The V call is TRBV3-1 (or the pseudogene TRBV3-2), the J call TRBJ1-4, with D perhaps matching TRBD1 (6 bases). The germline V and J ends were trimmed by 2 bases and 5 bases, with 6 bases remaining between them. The germline gives CDR1 LGHDT, CDR2 YNNKEL (reference sequence). The CDR3 is made up of 13 amino acids. The CDR3 spells CASSQQGNEKLFF. The CDR3 DNA reads TGTGCCAGCAGCCAACAGGGGAATGAAAAACTGTTTTTT.

Here the CDR3 reads CASSYESRDKV. The CDR3 coding sequence is TGTGCCAGCAGTTACGAGAGCCGGGACAAGGTC. V usage is TRBV6-5 and J usage is TRBJ2-7; D is perhaps TRBD1 (6 bases). CDR3 size: 11 residues. Germline CDR1 is MNHEY and CDR2 is SVGAGI.

In the case of this clone: Mismatch with germline at one junction end may stem from a read error. This rearrangement joins TRBV24-1 to TRBJ2-1; D perhaps matches TRBD2 (6 bases). This CDR3 region has 16 residues. CDR1 and CDR2 from the germline V gene are KGHDR and SFDVKD. The CDR3 sequence is CATSDHAGSSYNEQFF. DNA for the CDR3: TGTGCCACGAGTGATCATGCGGGGAGCTCCTACAATGAGCAGTTCTTC.

This clone was seen a few times. The V call is TRBV28, the J call TRBJ2-7, with 8 bases lining up with TRBD2. Trimming took 2 bases from V and 7 from J; bases not matched to a gene: 10. The CDR3 spans 15 residues. Germline V gene data show CDR1 as MDHEN and CDR2 as SYDVKM. The CDR3 DNA reads TGTGCCAGCAGTTTACGGGTAGCGGGGCGGTGGGAGCAGTACTTC. It is translated as CASSLRVAGRWEQYF.

The chain is built from TRBV28 and TRBJ2-3; 14 nucleotides match TRBD2. Germline V CDR1 and CDR2: MDHEN, SYDVKM. The trim removed 1 base at V and 3 bases at J, leaving 6 bases unmatched. CDR3 length: 18 amino acids. This CDR3 is CASSLYGLAGGLTDTQYF. CDR3 coding DNA: TGTGCCAGCAGTTTATACGGACTAGCGGGAGGTTTGACAGATACGCAGTATTTT.

This chain links TRBV27 with TRBJ2-1; 7 bases are a match to TRBD2. V trimming: 6 bases; J trimming: 7 bases; junction bases outside the gene matches: 9. Germline CDR1 is MNHEY and CDR2 is SMNVEV (reference sequence). The CDR3 sequence is 14 residues long. CDR3 loop: CASREGGRGNEQFF. DNA of the CDR3: TGTGCCAGCAGAGAAGGCGGGAGAGGGAATGAGCAGTTCTTC.

The V and J genes are TRBV7-9 and TRBJ2-4, with D maybe TRBD2 (6 bases). CDR3 length equals 13 residues. Germline assignment: CDR1 SEHNR and CDR2 FQNEAQ (reference sequence). Trimming left V 1 base short and J 5 bases short, with 6 bases between. CDR3: CASSLGGENIQYF. CDR3 nucleotide sequence: TGTGCCAGCAGCTTAGGGGGGGAAAACATTCAGTACTTC.

The gene calls are TRBV27 and TRBJ2-7, with 9 bases aligning to TRBD2. The CDR3 totals 15 residues. CDR1 MNHEY and CDR2 SMNVEV come from the germline V gene (reference sequence). With 4 bases clipped from V and 6 bases from J, the junction kept 10 bases outside the gene matches. CDR3 coding DNA: TGTGCCAGCAGTTCTCCAGCGGGAGGAGTCGGCGAGCAGTACTTC. Protein product: CASSSPAGGVGEQYF.

The rearrangement links TRBV19 to TRBJ1-1, with D possibly TRBD1 on 5 matching bases. Germline lookup yields CDR1 LNHDA and CDR2 SQIVND (reference sequence). V lost 5 bases, J lost 2 bases, and 15 bases lay in between. CDR3 length: 15 amino acids. CDR3 nucleotides: TGTGCCAGTAGTTTCGACGGGGGGTCAAACACTGAAGCTTTCTTT. This encodes CASSFDGGSNTEAFF.

The chain employs TRBV2 and TRBJ1-5; TRBD1 aligns across 8 bases. CDR1 SNHLY and CDR2 FYNNEI come from the germline V gene. The CDR3 contains 15 residues. V gave up 1 base and J gave up 7 bases; unmatched junction bases: 6. For the CDR3, the DNA is TGTGCCAGCAGTGAAGAGTATACAGGGGGACAGCCCCAGCATTTT. Translating it yields CASSEEYTGGQPQHF.

This sequence joins TRBV2 and TRBJ2-7, with 15 bases lining up with TRBD2. From germline, CDR1 is SNHLY and CDR2 FYNNEI. J was trimmed by 3 bases and V by 6 bases; bases with no gene match: 9. The CDR3 totals 17 residues. The CDR3 DNA follows: TGTGCCAGCAGGGGTACAGGGGGACTAGCGGGAGGCTACGAGCAGTACTTC. Translation: CASRGTGGLAGGYEQYF.

Comment on this clone: The sample contains more than one DNA sequence encoding this CDR3. The J gene is TRBJ1-5, the V gene TRBV7-2, with 7 bases matching TRBD1. With 1 base clipped from V and 8 bases from J, the junction kept 2 bases outside the gene matches. The CDR3 extends over 13 amino acids. Germline V gene data show CDR1 as SGHTA and CDR2 as FQGNSA. The DNA of the CDR3 is TGTGCCAGCAGCTTAGGACAGGGAGAGCCCCAGCATTTT. The encoded protein is CASSLGQGEPQHF.

The V gene is TRBV6-5, the J gene TRBJ2-7, with D perhaps matching TRBD1 (5 bases). This CDR3 comprises 15 residues. The V end was cut by 6 bases, the J end by 5 bases, with 20 bases between. Germline lookup yields CDR1 MNHEY and CDR2 SVGAGI. The CDR3 loop reads CASRGWSAIGDEQYF. The CDR3 DNA sequence: TGTGCCAGCAGGGGTTGGAGTGCTATAGGGGACGAGCAGTACTTC.

The chain links TRBV2 to TRBJ2-2, with 9 bases identical to TRBD2. V lost 8 bases to trimming and J lost 2 bases; unmatched junction nucleotides: 3. Germline V CDR1 and CDR2: SNHLY, FYNNEI. The CDR3 spans 14 residues. CDR3 coding DNA: TGTGCCAGCGGACTAGCGCCCAACACCGGGGAGCTGTTTTTT. The encoded protein is CASGLAPNTGELFF.

This chain uses TRBV9 with TRBJ1-2; 8 bases agree with TRBD1. This CDR3 spans 15 amino acids. Germline CDR1 is SGDLS and CDR2 is YYNGEE. The junction had 5 bases not matched to a gene; V was cut back by 0 bases and J by 4 bases. The CDR3 sequence: CASSVGGTGGYGYTF. The CDR3 DNA reads as TGTGCCAGCAGCGTAGGTGGGACAGGAGGCTATGGCTACACCTTC.

The chain joins TRBV6-2 or TRBV6-3 to TRBJ2-2; D is ambiguous. Germline values: CDR1 MNHEY, CDR2 SVGEGT. The CDR3 sequence is 15 residues long. V was clipped by 3 bases and J by 1 base, with 9 bases between them. The CDR3 sequence is CASSYLRMNTGELFF. The DNA for the CDR3 is TGTGCCAGCAGTTATTTGCGGATGAACACCGGGGAGCTGTTTTTT.